A selection of T cell receptor beta chains follows, all from one sample in a study of regulatory T cells in long-lasting Graves disease. TCRdb fed the multiplex PCR reads into MiXCR, producing one record per CDR3 protein. The sample comprises more than 400,000 distinct CDR3 sequences, over 15% of which are singletons, and about 11% rests with the top ten. In addition, the sample was reused for a study of T cells in Graves' hyperthyroidism and ophthalmopathy.

The sequences come from peripheral blood mononuclear cells (PBMCs), collected at new diagnosis, from a patient treated with antithyroid drugs. These receptors were taken from a woman between 25 and 40 years old with Graves disease. Each CDR3 is given with its conserved first and last residue. Fields, in order: D gene, V gene, J gene, CDR3 protein. The D gene is left open where the match is weak.

d_call: TRBD1; v_call: TRBV7-8; j_call: TRBJ1-4; cdr3_aa: CASSSPRRQGVWRSNEKLFF
d_call: TRBD2; v_call: TRBV6-1; j_call: TRBJ2-1; cdr3_aa: CASSPQSSGSMGEQFF
d_call: NA; v_call: TRBV18; j_call: TRBJ2-5; cdr3_aa: CASSPTSQETQYF
d_call: NA; v_call: TRBV12-3/TRBV12-4; j_call: TRBJ2-2; cdr3_aa: CASSFLSRDGELFF
d_call: NA; v_call: TRBV11-2; j_call: TRBJ2-2; cdr3_aa: CASSLASGLFF
d_call: TRBD1; v_call: TRBV28; j_call: TRBJ1-1; cdr3_aa: CASSLGGTGSTEAFF
d_call: NA; v_call: TRBV9; j_call: TRBJ2-6; cdr3_aa: CASRQGGSGANVLTF
d_call: TRBD1; v_call: TRBV7-8; j_call: TRBJ1-5; cdr3_aa: CASSPRTGRNQPQHF
d_call: NA; v_call: TRBV6-1; j_call: TRBJ2-2; cdr3_aa: CASYWRANTGELFF
d_call: TRBD2; v_call: TRBV27; j_call: TRBJ2-7; cdr3_aa: CASSFSGNGEQYF
d_call: TRBD1; v_call: TRBV7-3; j_call: TRBJ2-2; cdr3_aa: CASSSITAGTGADSNTGELFF
d_call: TRBD2; v_call: TRBV5-1; j_call: TRBJ2-7; cdr3_aa: CASRRGFYEQYF
d_call: NA; v_call: TRBV18; j_call: TRBJ2-1; cdr3_aa: CASSLPGLRYNEQFF
d_call: TRBD2; v_call: TRBV28; j_call: TRBJ2-1; cdr3_aa: CASSTRVAGTNNEQFF
d_call: NA; v_call: TRBV4-1; j_call: TRBJ2-1; cdr3_aa: CASSEVNLISYNGQFF
d_call: NA; v_call: TRBV5-6; j_call: TRBJ1-2; cdr3_aa: CASSSFGGTNYGYTF
d_call: NA; v_call: TRBV7-2; j_call: TRBJ2-1; cdr3_aa: CASSLYSEISYNEQFF
d_call: TRBD1; v_call: TRBV27; j_call: TRBJ1-2; cdr3_aa: CASSRDRATYGYTF